Shown below are 29 T cell receptor beta chains from a single sample sequenced in a study of shared clonotypes between healthy human individuals. TCRdb's copy holds only in-frame clones and misses some; the assay was immunoSEQ multiplex PCR. The sample contains some 480,000 clones, roughly 85% of which appear only once. Sample: PBMCs. These receptors originate from a woman aged 40 to 49 in good health. Some clones in this sample may be carry-over from other donors' samples.

This clone was recorded many times. The chain carries TRBV10-3 and TRBJ2-2, with D possibly TRBD1 on 5 matching bases. This CDR3 has 16 amino acids. V lost 6 bases and J 0 bases, leaving 14 bases between the germline ends. Germline CDR1 reads ENHRY; CDR2 reads SYGVKD. CDR3 DNA: TGTGCCATCAGGACTGGACATCTCCCGAACACCGGGGAGCTGTTTTTT. As protein: CAIRTGHLPNTGELFF.

As to this clone: This sample also contains other DNA sequences that code for the same CDR3. The CDR3 DNA reads as TGTGCCACCAGCAGGGGACTAGCGGGTCAGGAGACCCAGTACTTC. Translation gives CATSRGLAGQETQYF. This chain joins TRBV15 and TRBJ2-5, with 12 nucleotides matching TRBD2. Germline V gene lookup returns CDR1 LNHNV and CDR2 YYDKDF (reference sequence). J gave up 5 bases and V 3 bases, and 4 bases lay outside the gene matches. The CDR3 loop spans 15 amino acids.

In its sample, this clone was seen many times. This sample also contains other DNA sequences that code for the same CDR3. The chain combines TRBV9 with TRBJ2-2, with 7 nucleotides matching TRBD1. The CDR3 spans 14 residues. CDR1 and CDR2 from the germline V gene are SGDLS and YYNGEE. The V segment lost 0 bases and the J segment 5 bases; nucleotides outside the gene matches: 1. The DNA for the CDR3 is TGTGCCAGCAGCGTAGAGGGGGCGACCGGGGAGCTGTTTTTT. Protein sequence: CASSVEGATGELFF. Filled out from reference TRBV9 and TRBJ2-2, the complete variable domain reads DSGVTQTPKHLITATGQRVTLRCSPRSGDLSVYWYQQSLDQGLQFLIQYYNGEERAKGNILERFSAQQFPDLHSELNLSSLELGDSALYFCASSVEGATGELFFGEGSRLTVL.

V is TRBV15 and J is TRBJ2-1; D call uncertain. Per germline, CDR1 LNHNV and CDR2 YYDKDF (reference sequence). V gave up 0 bases and J gave up 15 bases, with 12 bases separating them. The CDR3 spans 12 residues. CDR3 sequence: CATSRDSAPGFF. For the CDR3, the DNA is TGTGCCACCAGCAGAGATTCGGCCCCGGGGTTCTTC.

V is TRBV18 and J is TRBJ2-4; the D gene could be TRBD1 or TRBD2 (5 bases each). The germline V and J ends were trimmed by 9 bases and 5 bases, with 11 bases remaining between them. CDR1 and CDR2 (germline): KGHSH, LQKENI. The CDR3 extends over 12 amino acids. CDR3 sequence (DNA): TGTGCCAGACGACGGGGCGAAAACATTCAGTACTTC. It encodes CARRRGENIQYF.

The chain carries TRBV7-8 and TRBJ1-4; no clear D. The CDR3 consists of 15 residues. Trimming took 3 bases from V and 8 from J, leaving 16 bases between them. CDR1 and CDR2 (germline): SGHVS, FQNEAQ. The CDR3, as DNA: TGTGCCAGCAGCTTCCTGCCCCCCCCTGAGGAAAAACTGTTTTTT. This gives the protein CASSFLPPPEEKLFF.

The chain combines TRBV28 with TRBJ2-7; 9 bases match TRBD2. The length of the CDR3 is 17 residues. Germline CDR1 and CDR2: MDHEN and SYDVKM. Unmatched junction bases numbered 15, after V lost 6 bases and J lost 3 bases. CDR3 in DNA: TGTGCCAGCAGCCCGACCTCTAGCGGGGCCCTGCTCTACGAGCAGTACTTC. Its translation is CASSPTSSGALLYEQYF.

The count of this clone is one. The chain uses TRBV6-1 and TRBJ2-1; D possibly uses TRBD1 or TRBD2 (5 bases each). Germline V gives CDR1 MNHNS, CDR2 SASEGT. Trimming cost V 4 bases and J 0 bases, with 13 bases left between them. This CDR3 is 16 amino acids long. The CDR3 sequence: CASSVLAGSSYNEQFF. CDR3 sequence (DNA): TGTGCCAGCAGTGTCTTGGCAGGGAGCTCCTACAATGAGCAGTTCTTC.

The rearrangement uses TRBV21-1 and TRBJ2-2; no DNA check was done on the table's D call, TRBD1. TRBV21-1 is flagged as a pseudogene. The CDR3 extends over 17 amino acids. The CDR3 here is CASSATGQPKNTGELFF. CDR3 nucleotides: TGTGCCAGCAGCGCTACGGGACAGCCAAAGAACACCGGGGAGCTGTTTTTT.

The chain employs TRBV11-2 and TRBJ2-7, with TRBD2 matching 9 bases. The CDR3 runs to 15 residues. Germline V CDR1 and CDR2: SGHAT, FQNNGV. J lost 7 bases, V lost 7 bases, and 14 bases had no gene match. CDR3 in amino acids: CASTTMTGLAGEQYF. CDR3 in DNA: TGTGCCAGCACCACTATGACGGGGCTAGCGGGAGAGCAGTACTTC.

CDR3 in amino acids: CASSPPMTASYEQYF. The CDR3, as DNA: TGTGCCAGCTCACCACCAATGACAGCAAGCTACGAGCAGTACTTC. The chain joins TRBV18 to TRBJ2-7; weak D call: TRBD1 (5 bases). This CDR3 is built from 15 residues. Trimming removed 0 bases at V and 3 bases at J, with 12 bases between. In germline, CDR1 is KGHSH, CDR2 LQKENI.

The chain employs TRBV5-1 and TRBJ1-1; D gene ambiguous. The CDR3 extends over 13 amino acids. The V gene's germline CDR1 is SGHRS and CDR2 YFSETQ. Trimming took off 4 bases at V and 0 bases at J, with 7 bases between the two ends. The CDR3 loop reads CASSTQVNTEAFF. The CDR3 bases are TGCGCCAGCAGCACTCAGGTGAACACTGAAGCTTTCTTT.

The chain joins TRBV6-5 to TRBJ1-5; D is uncertain. The length of the CDR3 is 13 residues. CDR1 MNHEY and CDR2 SVGAGI come from the germline V gene. V was cut by 6 bases and J by 3 bases, with 9 bases left in between. In nucleotides, the CDR3 is TGTGCCAGCAGCCGAAACCTCAATCAGCCCCAGCATTTT. This translates into CASSRNLNQPQHF.

This chain connects TRBV7-9 to TRBJ1-3, with D unresolved. Trimming took off 2 bases at V and 4 bases at J, with 12 bases between the two ends. CDR3 size: 15 residues. Germline assignment: CDR1 SEHNR and CDR2 FQNEAQ (reference sequence). CDR3 residues: CASSLYSGEGNTIYF. CDR3 DNA sequence: TGTGCCAGCAGCTTATATTCGGGCGAGGGAAACACCATATATTTT.

This clone was recorded a few times. J is TRBJ2-7 and V is TRBV2, with TRBD1 as a possible D gene (5 bases). The germline gives CDR1 SNHLY, CDR2 FYNNEI. The germline V and J ends were trimmed by 6 bases and 3 bases, with 12 bases remaining between them. The CDR3 is 13 amino acids. The CDR3 spells CASRVGRDYEQYF. DNA for the CDR3: TGTGCCAGCAGGGTGGGCAGGGACTACGAGCAGTACTTC.

J is TRBJ2-1 and V is TRBV11-2; D gene uncertain. This CDR3 has 15 amino acids. The germline gives CDR1 SGHAT, CDR2 FQNNGV. The V end lost 5 bases, the J end lost 0 bases, and 11 bases lay between the germline ends. The DNA for the CDR3 is TGTGCCAGCAGCATGACTCTTAGCTCCTACAATGAGCAGTTCTTC. This codes for CASSMTLSSYNEQFF.

This chain connects TRBV27 to TRBJ2-7; 7 positions agree with TRBD1. Trimming cost V 2 bases and J 1 base; bases outside gene matches: 5. This CDR3 comprises 15 residues. Germline lookup yields CDR1 MNHEY and CDR2 SMNVEV (reference sequence). As DNA, the CDR3 is TGTGCCAGCAGTTTAAAGGGGACAGTTTCCTACGAGCAGTACTTC. Encoded protein: CASSLKGTVSYEQYF.

The chain carries TRBV19 and TRBJ2-5; 7 bases agree with TRBD2. CDR3 length: 14 amino acids. J was trimmed by 4 bases and V by 5 bases; bases with no gene match: 7. Germline values: CDR1 LNHDA, CDR2 SQIVND (reference sequence). CDR3 sequence (DNA): TGTGCCAGTAGTCCCAGCGGGATACGAGAGACCCAGTACTTC. Translating it yields CASSPSGIRETQYF.

The CDR3 protein is CASSYSDSNTEAFF. The DNA for the CDR3 is TGTGCCAGCAGTTACTCGGACAGTAACACTGAAGCTTTCTTT. This chain links TRBV6-5 with TRBJ1-1, with D possibly matching TRBD1 (6 bases). The CDR3 covers 14 residues. V dropped 0 bases and J dropped 2 bases, with 7 bases sitting between them. The germline V gene has CDR1 MNHEY and CDR2 SVGAGI.

This clone was seen a few times. The chain recombines TRBV2 with TRBJ2-1; 9 nucleotides agree with TRBD2. The CDR3 covers 11 residues. The V gene end was trimmed by 7 bases and the J gene end by 12 bases; junction bases not matched to a gene: 4. The germline CDR1 and CDR2 sequences are SNHLY and FYNNEI. DNA of the CDR3: TGTGCCAGCATGGGCGGGAGGGCGCAGTTCTTC. This gives the protein CASMGGRAQFF.

This rearrangement joins TRBV15 to TRBJ2-3; a weak D match, TRBD1 (6 bases). Trimming removed 0 bases at V and 7 bases at J, with 11 bases between. Germline CDR1 is LNHNV and CDR2 is YYDKDF (reference sequence). The CDR3 consists of 14 residues. The CDR3 spells CATSRDRWDNTQYF. In DNA form, the CDR3 reads TGTGCCACCAGCAGAGATCGTTGGGACAATACGCAGTATTTT. The whole variable domain, remainder taken from reference TRBV15 and TRBJ2-3, is DAMVIQNPRYQVTQFGKPVTLSCSQTLNHNVMYWYQQKSSQAPKLLFHYYDKDFNNEADTPDNFQSRRPNTSFCFLDIRSPGLGDTAMYLCATSRDRWDNTQYFGPGTRLTVL.

The gene calls are TRBV5-1 and TRBJ2-2; possibly TRBD2 for D (5 bases). The length of the CDR3 is 15 residues. Trimming removed 2 bases from V and 2 bases from J, with 10 bases in between. The germline V gene has CDR1 SGHRS and CDR2 YFSETQ. CDR3 amino acids: CASSFSSSNTGELFF. In nucleotides, the CDR3 is TGCGCCAGCAGCTTTTCTAGCAGTAACACCGGGGAGCTGTTTTTT.

The chain has TRBV7-9 and TRBJ2-3; TRBD2 might be the D (5 bases). The CDR3 totals 15 residues. Germline assignment: CDR1 SEHNR and CDR2 FQNEAQ (reference sequence). Trimming shortened V by 1 base and J by 1 base, and 9 bases separated the two germline ends. In DNA, the CDR3 is TGTGCCAGCAGCTTAGGGGAGCTCCGCACAGATACGCAGTATTTT. It translates to CASSLGELRTDTQYF.

The rearrangement joins TRBV7-3 to TRBJ2-2; 8 nucleotides agree with TRBD2. The CDR3 sequence is 14 residues long. V trimming: 5 bases; J trimming: 6 bases; junction bases outside the gene matches: 5. Per the germline V gene, CDR1 is SGHTA and CDR2 is FQGTGA. CDR3 protein: CASSLQAGAGELFF. The DNA of the CDR3 is TGTGCCAGCAGCCTACAAGCGGGAGCCGGGGAGCTGTTTTTT.

This chain connects TRBV10-1 to TRBJ2-3; D is unresolved. The V gene lost 6 bases and the J gene lost 3 bases, with 7 bases spanning the gap. CDR1 is WNHNN and CDR2 is SYGVQD in the germline V gene (reference sequence). CDR3 length: 12 residues. The CDR3 here is CASSPNTDTQYF. The CDR3 DNA follows: TGCGCCAGCAGCCCAAATACAGATACGCAGTATTTT.

This chain joins TRBV18 and TRBJ2-7, with 14 positions matching TRBD2. Per germline, CDR1 KGHSH and CDR2 LQKENI. The CDR3 is 15 amino acids. With 6 bases clipped from V and 3 bases from J, the junction kept 4 bases outside the gene matches. The CDR3 coding sequence is TGTGCCAGCTCCGGAGGACTAGCGGGAGGCTACGAGCAGTACTTC. As protein: CASSGGLAGGYEQYF. The full variable domain, completed using reference TRBV18 and TRBJ2-7, is NAGVMQNPRHLVRRRGQEARLRCSPMKGHSHVYWYRQLPEEGLKFMVYLQKENIIDESGMPKERFSAEFPKEGPSILRIQQVVRGDSAAYFCASSGGLAGGYEQYFGPGTRLTVT.

The chain employs TRBV9 and TRBJ2-1; maybe TRBD2 (6 bases). The CDR3 covers 16 residues. The V end was cut by 0 bases, the J end by 6 bases, with 16 bases between. Germline assignment: CDR1 SGDLS and CDR2 YYNGEE. The chain's CDR3 is CASSVDGNPGGNEQFF. In nucleotides, the CDR3 is TGTGCCAGCAGCGTAGACGGGAACCCCGGGGGCAATGAGCAGTTCTTC.

V usage is TRBV6-1 and J usage is TRBJ2-7, with D perhaps matching TRBD1 (6 bases). The CDR3 has 14 residues. Deletions cut 4 bases from V and 3 bases from J, with 13 bases between. Per germline, CDR1 MNHNS and CDR2 SASEGT. CDR3 sequence: CASSAWDKLYEQYF. The DNA of the CDR3 is TGTGCCAGCAGTGCGTGGGACAAACTCTACGAGCAGTACTTC.

The chain is built from TRBV6-4 and TRBJ1-5; D gene unclear. Trimming left V 2 bases short and J 7 bases short, with 9 bases between. CDR1 is MRHNA and CDR2 is SNTAGT in the germline V gene. The CDR3 has 13 amino acids. CDR3 sequence reads: CASSDGGKQPQHF. Written as DNA, the CDR3 is TGTGCCAGCAGTGACGGTGGGAAACAGCCCCAGCATTTT.